The 27 T cell receptor beta chains below were found in one sample sequenced in a study of shared clonotypes between healthy human individuals. Assay used: immunoSEQ multiplex PCR; TCRdb lists only in-frame clones, some missing. The table includes roughly 600,000 clones, nearly 98% detected once. In the naive CD8 group, cells lacked CD45RO and were positively selected for CCR7, so terminally differentiated effector memory CD45RA+ cells were left out. Material for sequencing was naive CD8+ T cells sorted from blood. Receptors were obtained from a man between 25 and 39 years old in good health.

This chain uses TRBV6-1 with TRBJ2-7, with D unclear. The CDR3 totals 13 residues. The ends were cut back, 3 bases at V and 1 base at J, with 7 bases in the middle. Germline values: CDR1 MNHNS, CDR2 SASEGT. CDR3 residues: CASSETESYEQYF. The CDR3 region has the DNA TGTGCCAGCAGTGAGACGGAATCCTACGAGCAGTACTTC.

V and J are TRBV6-5 and TRBJ2-7; perhaps TRBD1 as D (6 bases). The CDR3 has 15 residues. Trimming removed 6 bases from V and 3 bases from J, with 18 bases in between. CDR1 is MNHEY, CDR2 SVGAGI, per germline. CDR3 loop: CASRFGRGKIYEQYF. CDR3 coding DNA: TGTGCCAGCAGGTTTGGCAGGGGTAAGATCTACGAGCAGTACTTC.

The gene calls are TRBV27 and TRBJ2-5; 8 nucleotides line up with TRBD1. The CDR3 runs to 18 residues. Per the germline V gene, CDR1 is MNHEY and CDR2 is SMNVEV (reference sequence). The V and J ends lost 3 bases and 4 bases, in that order; junction bases with no gene match: 16. The CDR3 DNA reads TGTGCCAGCAGTTTTATCGCTTTCCAGGGGGCGAGTGGAGAGACCCAGTACTTC. Translation: CASSFIAFQGASGETQYF.

J is TRBJ2-2 and V is TRBV7-9; D is perhaps TRBD2 (6 bases). The CDR3 loop spans 15 amino acids. Trimming stripped 4 bases from V and 6 bases from J, with 15 bases between. Germline assignment: CDR1 SEHNR and CDR2 FQNEAQ (reference sequence). The chain's CDR3 is CASSSLRDFAGELFF. In nucleotides, the CDR3 is TGTGCCAGCAGCTCTCTAAGGGACTTCGCCGGGGAGCTGTTTTTT.

The gene calls are TRBV2 and TRBJ1-5; D is undetermined. The CDR3 spans 14 residues. The ends were cut back, 7 bases at V and 4 bases at J, with 14 bases in the middle. CDR1 is SNHLY, CDR2 FYNNEI, per germline. For the CDR3, the DNA is TGTGCCAGCACCGCAGGTCGTGGGAATCAGCCCCAGCATTTT. This sequence encodes CASTAGRGNQPQHF.

The V call is TRBV7-3, the J call TRBJ2-7; D is unresolved. Germline values: CDR1 SGHTA, CDR2 FQGTGA. Trimming stripped 1 base from V and 1 base from J, with 8 bases between. This CDR3 region has 14 residues. The CDR3 here is CASSLKTVSYEQYF. CDR3 in DNA: TGTGCCAGCAGCTTAAAGACGGTTTCCTACGAGCAGTACTTC.

The rearrangement links TRBV7-9 to TRBJ2-1, with TRBD2 matching 10 bases. The CDR3 has 16 amino acids. V shed 1 base, J shed 7 bases, and the junction held 7 bases outside the gene matches. Germline lookup yields CDR1 SEHNR and CDR2 FQNEAQ (reference sequence). This CDR3 reads CASSLVGLAVGNEQFF. The CDR3 nucleotides are TGTGCCAGCAGCTTAGTTGGACTAGCGGTTGGAAATGAGCAGTTCTTC.

The chain carries TRBV18 and TRBJ2-3; D may be TRBD2 (5 bases). Germline-derived CDR1 and CDR2 are KGHSH and LQKENI. The CDR3 runs 15 residues. V gave up 3 bases and J gave up 2 bases, with 12 bases separating them. CDR3 nucleotide sequence: TGTGCCAGCTCACCGGGAGTGAAGCACACAGATACGCAGTATTTT. Protein: CASSPGVKHTDTQYF. Full variable domain (rest looked up from reference TRBV18 and TRBJ2-3): NAGVMQNPRHLVRRRGQEARLRCSPMKGHSHVYWYRQLPEEGLKFMVYLQKENIIDESGMPKERFSAEFPKEGPSILRIQQVVRGDSAAYFCASSPGVKHTDTQYFGPGTRLTVL.

The chain combines TRBV5-1 with TRBJ2-7; 9 bases are a match to TRBD2. CDR3 length equals 15 residues. The trim removed 0 bases at V and 2 bases at J, leaving 3 bases unmatched. Germline CDR1 is SGHRS and CDR2 is YFSETQ. The CDR3 region is CASSLGLAATYEQYF. CDR3 bases: TGCGCCAGCAGCTTGGGACTAGCGGCAACCTACGAGCAGTACTTC. The variable domain in full, with the rest retrieved from reference TRBV5-1 and TRBJ2-7, is KAGVTQTPRYLIKTRGQQVTLSCSPISGHRSVSWYQQTPGQGLQFLFEYFSETQRNKGNFPGRFSGRQFSNSRSEMNVSTLELGDSALYLCASSLGLAATYEQYFGPGTRLTVT.

The V gene is TRBV7-9, the J gene TRBJ1-2; D is perhaps TRBD1 (6 bases). Per the germline V gene, CDR1 is SEHNR and CDR2 is FQNEAQ (reference sequence). The V and J ends lost 1 base and 8 bases respectively, with 14 bases between them. CDR3 length equals 14 residues. The CDR3 region is CASSLVAGTPGYTF. The CDR3 DNA sequence: TGTGCCAGCAGCTTAGTTGCGGGGACACCGGGCTACACCTTC.

The V gene is TRBV7-9, the J gene TRBJ2-7, with D perhaps matching TRBD1 (5 bases). The CDR3 spans 18 residues. Germline CDR1 SEHNR, CDR2 FQNEAQ (reference sequence). Trimming took off 4 bases at V and 2 bases at J, with 24 bases between the two ends. The chain's CDR3 is CASSSVLLTETAPYEQYF. CDR3 bases: TGTGCCAGCAGCTCAGTACTTTTGACAGAGACGGCACCCTACGAGCAGTACTTC.

The rearrangement links TRBV28 to TRBJ2-7; the D is unclear. The CDR3 covers 13 residues. The V gene lost 3 bases and the J gene lost 2 bases, with 8 bases spanning the gap. Per the germline V gene, CDR1 is MDHEN and CDR2 is SYDVKM. The CDR3 DNA follows: TGTGCCAGCAGTTTGCGGCTGACCTACGAGCAGTACTTC. Translating gives CASSLRLTYEQYF.

The V call is TRBV2, the J call TRBJ2-1, with D tentatively TRBD1 or TRBD2 (5 bases each). The length of the CDR3 is 17 residues. With 4 bases removed from V and 3 bases from J, the gap between germline ends came to 19 bases. The V gene's germline CDR1 is SNHLY and CDR2 FYNNEI. The CDR3 DNA reads TGTGCCAGCAGTGGACAGACAAATTCGGGGAACTACAATGAGCAGTTCTTC. It translates to CASSGQTNSGNYNEQFF.

The chain employs TRBV5-5 and TRBJ2-7; the match to TRBD1 covers 8 bases. V lost 1 base to trimming and J lost 4 bases; unmatched junction nucleotides: 4. CDR1 is SGHKS and CDR2 is YYEKEE in the germline V gene (reference sequence). The CDR3 extends over 14 amino acids. The CDR3 region is CASSLFDRGYEQYF. DNA of the CDR3: TGTGCCAGCAGCTTGTTTGACAGGGGTTACGAGCAGTACTTC.

This rearrangement joins TRBV5-1 to TRBJ2-7; 10 bases are shared with TRBD2. The CDR3 contains 19 residues. Losses at the gene ends were 2 bases for V and 3 bases for J; bases not matched to a gene: 17. In germline, CDR1 is SGHRS, CDR2 YFSETQ. The CDR3 bases are TGCGCCAGCAGCTTACGCTGGCTAGCGGGAGTGGGGCCGGACTACGAGCAGTACTTC. Amino acids: CASSLRWLAGVGPDYEQYF.

The J gene is TRBJ2-1, the V gene TRBV19; D remains ambiguous. Trimming pared 5 bases from V and 5 bases from J, leaving 13 bases between. CDR1 and CDR2 (germline): LNHDA, SQIVND (reference sequence). The CDR3 is 14 residues long. CDR3 coding DNA: TGTGCCAGTAGTTGGTACGAGAGGAACAATGAGCAGTTCTTC. Its protein product is CASSWYERNNEQFF.

The chain combines TRBV7-9 with TRBJ2-7, with D perhaps matching TRBD1 or TRBD2 (5 bases each). CDR1 and CDR2 (germline): SEHNR, FQNEAQ (reference sequence). The CDR3 loop spans 15 amino acids. V dropped 7 bases and J dropped 2 bases, with 18 bases sitting between them. In DNA form, the CDR3 reads TGTGCCAGCAATCCCCCCTTGGGGGTAGCCTACGAGCAGTACTTC. This sequence encodes CASNPPLGVAYEQYF.

This chain connects TRBV5-4 to TRBJ2-7; D unresolved. CDR3 length: 11 residues. Per the germline V gene, CDR1 is SGHNT and CDR2 is YYREEE (reference sequence). V lost 3 bases and J lost 7, with 8 bases in between. CDR3 nucleotide sequence: TGTGCCAGCAGCTCAAGTGAGGAGCAGTACTTC. This gives the protein CASSSSEEQYF.

The chain uses TRBV5-6 and TRBJ2-5, with TRBD1 as a possible D gene (6 bases). The ends were cut back, 3 bases at V and 5 bases at J, with 14 bases in the middle. This CDR3 contains 14 residues. Germline assignment: CDR1 SGHDT and CDR2 YYEEEE. The chain's CDR3 is CASSWTTGLETQYF. The DNA of the CDR3 is TGTGCCAGCAGCTGGACCACAGGGCTTGAGACCCAGTACTTC.

The chain links TRBV27 to TRBJ2-1; possibly TRBD2 for D (6 bases). Deletions cut 6 bases from V and 4 bases from J, with 16 bases between. Germline CDR1 is MNHEY and CDR2 is SMNVEV (reference sequence). CDR3 size: 15 residues. Here the CDR3 DNA reads TGTGCCAGCAGAACTCTTCTAGCGCCGTACAATGAGCAGTTCTTC. Its protein is CASRTLLAPYNEQFF.

The chain employs TRBV7-8 and TRBJ2-1; 12 positions agree with TRBD2. This CDR3 has 19 amino acids. After removal of 6 bases from V and 0 bases from J, the junction contained 12 bases not matched to a gene. Looked up from germline, CDR1 is SGHVS and CDR2 is FQNEAQ. The CDR3 loop is CASSHSPRTSGTSYNEQFF. The CDR3 bases are TGTGCCAGCAGTCATTCCCCCCGGACTAGCGGGACCTCCTACAATGAGCAGTTCTTC.

This clone appeared a single time. The V gene is TRBV29-1, the J gene TRBJ2-1; either TRBD1 or TRBD2 may fit D (6 bases each). The CDR3 is made up of 16 amino acids. The germline gives CDR1 SQVTM, CDR2 ANQGSEA. V gave up 0 bases and J gave up 7 bases, with 19 bases separating them. Here the CDR3 DNA reads TGCAGCGTTGAAGAGGGAGGACAGCCTGCTAGGAATGAGCAGTTCTTC. Translation gives CSVEEGGQPARNEQFF.

Remarks on this clone: This sample also contains other DNA sequences that code for the same CDR3. The rearrangement uses TRBV7-6 and TRBJ2-7; 12 bases are a match to TRBD2. This CDR3 region has 14 residues. Germline trimming cut 3 bases from V and 5 bases from J; bases unmatched to any gene: 2. Germline CDR1 and CDR2: SGHVS and FNYEAQ. In DNA form, the CDR3 reads TGTGCCAGCAGCTTGACTAGCGGGAGCAACGAGCAGTACTTC. The encoded protein is CASSLTSGSNEQYF.

This clone has a single count. V gene TRBV5-4 combines with J gene TRBJ2-7; possibly TRBD2 for D (6 bases). V lost 1 base, J lost 5 bases, and 13 bases lay in between. Per the germline V gene, CDR1 is SGHNT and CDR2 is YYREEE (reference sequence). This CDR3 contains 14 residues. In nucleotides, the CDR3 is TGTGCCAGCAGCTTGTGGGCGGGGAATGACGAGCAGTACTTC. Its protein product is CASSLWAGNDEQYF.

This clone has a single count. The chain links TRBV7-2 to TRBJ2-7; 14 nucleotides line up with TRBD2. Germline V gene lookup returns CDR1 SGHTA and CDR2 FQGNSA. Losses at the gene ends were 5 bases for V and 0 bases for J; bases not matched to a gene: 6. This CDR3 has 17 amino acids. The CDR3 here is CASSATGLAGVSYEQYF. Here the CDR3 DNA reads TGTGCCAGCAGCGCCACGGGACTAGCGGGAGTCTCCTACGAGCAGTACTTC.

The rearrangement links TRBV27 to TRBJ2-7, with a tentative D call TRBD2 (6 bases). CDR3 size: 13 residues. The germline CDR1 and CDR2 sequences are MNHEY and SMNVEV (reference sequence). Trimming took 4 bases from V and 0 from J, leaving 7 bases between them. Here the CDR3 reads CASSWRGSYEQYF. The CDR3 DNA follows: TGTGCCAGCAGTTGGAGGGGCTCCTACGAGCAGTACTTC.

V usage is TRBV6-5 and J usage is TRBJ2-1; 8 bases agree with TRBD2. V gave up 5 bases and J gave up 2 bases; unmatched junction bases: 5. Per the germline V gene, CDR1 is MNHEY and CDR2 is SVGAGI. The CDR3 sequence is 15 residues long. CDR3 amino acids: CASSLLAVPYNEQFF. CDR3 DNA sequence: TGTGCCAGCAGTCTACTAGCGGTCCCCTACAATGAGCAGTTCTTC.